The 29 T cell receptor beta chains below come from one sample, sequenced in a study of cytomegalovirus exposure and HLA in healthy donors. Both 60 Vbeta primers and 13 Jbeta primers went into the PCR. Assay: immunoSEQ multiplex PCR; the TCRdb copy retains only in-frame clones and omits some. Of 150,000 to 200,000 clones detected, 70% to 85% appear once; the ten largest clones hold 5% to 7%. The sequencing input was PBMCs. These receptors originate from a man over 45 in good health and CMV-seropositive.

As DNA, the CDR3 is TGTGCCAGTATCGGGGCAGGGGGCGCGGATGGGCAGCCCCAGCATTTT. As protein: CASIGAGGADGQPQHF. J is TRBJ1-5 and V is TRBV19; 8 bases align to TRBD1. Germline CDR1 and CDR2: LNHDA and SQIVND (reference sequence). V lost 7 bases, J lost 7 bases, and 15 bases stayed unmatched. The CDR3 runs to 16 residues.

The chain links TRBV15 to TRBJ2-3; TRBD2 matches at 9 bases. The CDR3 is 16 amino acids. The junction had 6 bases not matched to a gene; V was cut back by 3 bases and J by 2 bases. The V gene's germline CDR1 is LNHNV and CDR2 YYDKDF (reference sequence). The chain's CDR3 is CATSSVLAGPTDTQYF. In nucleotides, the CDR3 is TGTGCCACCAGCAGTGTACTAGCGGGCCCCACAGATACGCAGTATTTT. The full variable domain, its missing parts supplied by reference TRBV15 and TRBJ2-3, is DAMVIQNPRYQVTQFGKPVTLSCSQTLNHNVMYWYQQKSSQAPKLLFHYYDKDFNNEADTPDNFQSRRPNTSFCFLDIRSPGLGDTAMYLCATSSVLAGPTDTQYFGPGTRLTVL.

In this sample, this clone turned up once. The chain couples TRBV5-6 to TRBJ2-7; 7 bases line up with TRBD1. V dropped 1 base and J dropped 4; count of bases not matched to a gene: 8. CDR3 length equals 15 residues. Germline V gives CDR1 SGHDT, CDR2 YYEEEE. The CDR3 region is CASSLNPGTEYEQYF. DNA for the CDR3: TGTGCCAGCAGCTTGAACCCCGGGACAGAATACGAGCAGTACTTC.

J is TRBJ1-2 and V is TRBV9; tentatively, D is TRBD1 (5 bases). Germline V gene sequence: CDR1 SGDLS, CDR2 YYNGEE. The CDR3 has 15 amino acids. V was shortened by 0 bases and J by 4 bases, with 13 bases between the two germline ends. The CDR3 here is CASSVDLQGTYGYTF. The CDR3 bases are TGTGCCAGCAGCGTAGATTTGCAGGGCACCTATGGCTACACCTTC. The variable domain in full, with the rest retrieved from reference TRBV9 and TRBJ1-2, is DSGVTQTPKHLITATGQRVTLRCSPRSGDLSVYWYQQSLDQGLQFLIQYYNGEERAKGNILERFSAQQFPDLHSELNLSSLELGDSALYFCASSVDLQGTYGYTFGSGTRLTVV.

V usage is TRBV27 and J usage is TRBJ2-5; TRBD1 might be the D (6 bases). The CDR3 loop spans 14 amino acids. The germline gives CDR1 MNHEY, CDR2 SMNVEV (reference sequence). Trimming removed 6 bases at V and 1 base at J, with 12 bases between. In DNA form, the CDR3 reads TGTGCCAGCAGGACTGGACAGATCCAAGAGACCCAGTACTTC. This encodes CASRTGQIQETQYF.

This chain joins TRBV5-1 and TRBJ1-2; 7 bases match TRBD1. Germline loops: CDR1 SGHRS, CDR2 YFSETQ. This CDR3 is 17 amino acids long. V lost 0 bases and J lost 0; bases outside the gene matches: 8. The DNA of the CDR3 is TGCGCCAGCAGCTTGGGACAGGGTAGAGGTGCTAACTATGGCTACACCTTC. It yields the protein CASSLGQGRGANYGYTF.

This sequence joins TRBV29-1 and TRBJ1-1; D is uncertain. V was clipped by 5 bases and J by 11 bases, with 15 bases between them. The germline V gene encodes CDR1 SQVTM and CDR2 ANQGSEA. This CDR3 is 11 amino acids long. CDR3 coding DNA: TGCAGCGTTTATTTTAACAGCGGGGCTTTCTTT. Amino acids: CSVYFNSGAFF.

V and J are TRBV14 and TRBJ2-7; no clear D. CDR3 length equals 13 residues. V was clipped by 1 base and J by 4 bases, with 8 bases between them. CDR1 SGHDN and CDR2 FVKESK come from the germline V gene. CDR3: CASSQGSWYEQYF. The CDR3 region has the DNA TGTGCCAGCAGCCAAGGAAGCTGGTACGAGCAGTACTTC. Drawing the rest from reference TRBV14 and TRBJ2-7, the complete variable domain is EAGVTQFPSHSVIEKGQTVTLRCDPISGHDNLYWYRRVMGKEIKFLLHFVKESKQDESGMPNNRFLAERTGGTYSTLKVQPAELEDSGVYFCASSQGSWYEQYFGPGTRLTVT.

J is TRBJ1-1 and V is TRBV2, with 10 bases aligning to TRBD1. Trimming cost V 6 bases and J 3 bases; bases outside gene matches: 4. CDR3 size: 14 residues. From germline, CDR1 is SNHLY and CDR2 FYNNEI. CDR3 DNA sequence: TGTGCCAGCAGAGCAGGACAGGGGGACACTGAAGCTTTCTTT. Amino acid sequence: CASRAGQGDTEAFF.

J is TRBJ2-7 and V is TRBV7-9, with 8 bases that match TRBD1. V shed 5 bases and J 2 bases; nucleotides not matched to a gene: 5. The CDR3 totals 14 residues. CDR1 and CDR2 (germline): SEHNR, FQNEAQ (reference sequence). The CDR3 DNA sequence: TGTGCCAGCAGCCACCGGGACAGGCCCTACGAGCAGTACGTC. Translation: CASSHRDRPYEQYV.

V usage is TRBV7-3 and J usage is TRBJ2-6; 8 positions agree with TRBD2. Germline V gene lookup returns CDR1 SGHTA and CDR2 FQGTGA. The trim removed 5 bases at V and 6 bases at J, leaving 6 bases unmatched. The CDR3 spans 15 residues. DNA of the CDR3: TGTGCCAGCAGCCCCGGGGGGGTAGTGGCCAACGTCCTGACTTTC. Its translation is CASSPGGVVANVLTF.

As concerns this clone: The sample holds other DNA sequences that translate to the same CDR3. The V and J genes are TRBV6-6 and TRBJ2-7; TRBD1 might be the D (5 bases). Deletions cut 2 bases from V and 3 bases from J, with 11 bases between. Germline V lookup: CDR1 MNHNY, CDR2 SVGAGI (reference sequence). This CDR3 is built from 14 residues. CDR3: CASSYGQGSYEQYF. DNA of the CDR3: TGTGCCAGCAGTTACGGGCAGGGTAGCTACGAGCAGTACTTC.

This rearrangement joins TRBV29-1 to TRBJ2-2, with D possibly matching TRBD1 (5 bases). The germline V gene has CDR1 SQVTM and CDR2 ANQGSEA. This CDR3 region has 13 residues. V was trimmed by 5 bases and J by 5 bases, leaving 12 bases between them. The CDR3 sequence is CSVSGLGTGELFF. The CDR3 coding sequence is TGCAGCGTTTCAGGGCTGGGGACCGGGGAGCTGTTTTTT.

CDR3 protein: CASSGLAAIQETQYF. The CDR3 DNA sequence: TGCGCCAGCAGTGGGCTAGCGGCAATCCAAGAGACCCAGTACTTC. The V gene is TRBV10-2, the J gene TRBJ2-5; 7 nucleotides match TRBD2. Germline-derived CDR1 and CDR2 are WSHSY and SAAADI. CDR3 length: 15 residues. V gave up 4 bases and J gave up 1 base; unmatched junction bases: 6.

The chain is built from TRBV9 and TRBJ1-2; 7 bases align to TRBD1. CDR1 SGDLS and CDR2 YYNGEE come from the germline V gene. V trimming: 3 bases; J trimming: 2 bases; junction bases outside the gene matches: 10. The CDR3 is 16 residues long. CDR3 sequence reads: CASSAEDRTRNYGYTF. In nucleotides, the CDR3 is TGTGCCAGCAGCGCCGAGGACAGGACGAGAAACTATGGCTACACCTTC.

This chain joins TRBV10-1 and TRBJ1-1; TRBD1 aligns across 8 bases. With V trimmed by 0 bases and J by 1 base, 7 bases remained unmatched. This CDR3 is built from 17 residues. Germline loops: CDR1 WNHNN, CDR2 SYGVQD (reference sequence). DNA for the CDR3: TGCGCCAGCAGTGAGTCCGACAGGGGTTTGGGGAACACTGAAGCTTTCTTT. Its protein product is CASSESDRGLGNTEAFF.

The CDR3 here is CASSVQGQGAYEQYF. Here the CDR3 DNA reads TGTGCCAGCAGCGTACAGGGACAGGGGGCCTACGAGCAGTACTTC. The gene calls are TRBV9 and TRBJ2-5; 11 bases are shared with TRBD1. Near its end, the DNA agrees better with TRBJ2-7, so the J call may be wrong. This CDR3 contains 15 residues. Germline values: CDR1 SGDLS, CDR2 YYNGEE.

This chain links TRBV11-2 with TRBJ2-7; 7 nucleotides match TRBD1. The germline CDR1 and CDR2 sequences are SGHAT and FQNNGV. With 5 bases clipped from V and 3 bases from J, the junction kept 7 bases outside the gene matches. The CDR3 totals 14 residues. The CDR3 coding sequence is TGTGCCAGCAGCCCGTGGGCAGGGGGCTACGAGCAGTACTTC. As protein: CASSPWAGGYEQYF.

The genes are TRBV5-6 and TRBJ2-2; 8 bases fit TRBD1. The CDR3 has 19 amino acids. From germline, CDR1 is SGHDT and CDR2 YYEEEE. Trimming at V came to 6 bases and at J to 1 base, leaving 17 bases not matched to a gene. The CDR3 DNA sequence: TGTGCCAGCACCCCCTCCGGACAGGGATATTATTTGAACACCGGGGAGCTGTTTTTT. Translating it yields CASTPSGQGYYLNTGELFF.

V gene TRBV14 combines with J gene TRBJ1-3; D gene uncertain. V lost 5 bases and J 0 bases, leaving 5 bases between the germline ends. The CDR3 sequence is 13 residues long. The germline CDR1 and CDR2 sequences are SGHDN and FVKESK. The CDR3 sequence is CASSAHSGNTIYF. In DNA, the CDR3 is TGTGCCAGCAGCGCACACTCTGGAAACACCATATATTTT.

The gene calls are TRBV15 and TRBJ2-3; the D is unclear. Germline V lookup: CDR1 LNHNV, CDR2 YYDKDF (reference sequence). The CDR3 runs to 11 residues. V shed 3 bases and J shed 8 bases, with 6 bases lying between them. The CDR3 DNA is TGTGCCACCAGCAGGGAGAGTACGCAGTATTTT. Protein: CATSRESTQYF.

The CDR3, as DNA: TGTGCCAGCAGCTCTCAACCGACTAGCGGAAACAATGAGCAGTTCTTC. Protein sequence: CASSSQPTSGNNEQFF. This chain uses TRBV7-3 with TRBJ2-1, with 9 bases that match TRBD2. Trimming took 4 bases from V and 5 from J; bases not matched to a gene: 9. In germline, CDR1 is SGHTA, CDR2 FQGTGA. The CDR3 extends over 16 amino acids.

The chain combines TRBV25-1 with TRBJ2-2; 8 nucleotides align to TRBD1. Germline V gene lookup returns CDR1 MGHDK and CDR2 SYGVNS. The V gene end was trimmed by 5 bases and the J gene end by 4 bases; junction bases not matched to a gene: 6. The CDR3 is 15 amino acids. CDR3 sequence (DNA): TGTGCCAGCAGTTTGACAGGGGTGGGCACCGGGGAGCTGTTTTTT. It is translated as CASSLTGVGTGELFF.

The chain couples TRBV5-4 to TRBJ2-1; 9 bases line up with TRBD1. The J segment lost 6 bases and the V segment lost 2 bases, leaving 3 bases of the junction unmatched. This CDR3 region has 14 residues. Germline loops: CDR1 SGHNT, CDR2 YYREEE (reference sequence). CDR3 in amino acids: CASSLRQGGNEQFF. The CDR3 nucleotides are TGTGCCAGCAGCTTAAGACAGGGGGGCAATGAGCAGTTCTTC.

This clone was seen ten or more times. This chain connects TRBV30 to TRBJ1-1; TRBD1 matches at 10 bases. The trim removed 8 bases at V and 5 bases at J, leaving 8 bases unmatched. CDR3 length: 13 residues. Germline V gene data show CDR1 as GTSNPN and CDR2 as SVGIG (reference sequence). The CDR3 is CAAYGQGETEAFF. In DNA, the CDR3 is TGTGCCGCATACGGACAGGGGGAGACTGAAGCTTTCTTT.

The chain is built from TRBV7-9 and TRBJ2-2; D gene unclear. The CDR3 is 13 residues long. Germline V gene data show CDR1 as SEHNR and CDR2 as FQNEAQ (reference sequence). V shed 2 bases and J shed 3 bases, with 4 bases lying between them. CDR3 residues: CASSLLYTGELFF. The CDR3 coding sequence is TGTGCCAGCAGCTTACTGTACACCGGGGAGCTGTTTTTT. The variable domain in full, completed from reference TRBV7-9 and TRBJ2-2, reads DTGVSQNPRHKITKRGQNVTFRCDPISEHNRLYWYRQTLGQGPEFLTYFQNEAQLEKSRLLSDRFSAERPKGSFSTLEIQRTEQGDSAMYLCASSLLYTGELFFGEGSRLTVL.

This clone came up once. The rearrangement joins TRBV7-6 to TRBJ2-5; 9 nucleotides agree with TRBD2. CDR1 is SGHVS, CDR2 FNYEAQ, per germline. CDR3 length: 15 residues. The trim removed 3 bases at V and 2 bases at J, leaving 4 bases unmatched. CDR3: CASSFAGGLQETQYF. CDR3 coding DNA: TGTGCCAGCAGCTTCGCGGGGGGGTTACAAGAGACCCAGTACTTC. Full variable domain (outside the CDR3, taken from reference TRBV7-6 and TRBJ2-5): GAGVSQSPRYKVTKRGQDVALRCDPISGHVSLYWYRQALGQGPEFLTYFNYEAQQDKSGLPNDRFSAERPEGSISTLTIQRTEQRDSAMYRCASSFAGGLQETQYFGPGTRLLVL.

The table lists this clone with a few counts. The V call is TRBV28, the J call TRBJ2-5; TRBD2 might be the D (6 bases). The length of the CDR3 is 16 residues. Germline V gives CDR1 MDHEN, CDR2 SYDVKM. The germline V and J ends were trimmed by 1 base and 4 bases, with 16 bases remaining between them. The CDR3 reads CASSLSPSEGSETQYF. In nucleotides, the CDR3 is TGTGCCAGCAGTTTATCCCCTTCGGAGGGCTCAGAGACCCAGTACTTC.

The chain joins TRBV14 to TRBJ2-1, with TRBD2 matching 11 bases. V was pared by 4 bases and J by 10 bases, with 9 bases of the junction left unmatched. Germline CDR1 reads SGHDN; CDR2 reads FVKESK. The CDR3 contains 15 residues. This chain's CDR3 is CASSPLAGGSGEQFF. The CDR3 DNA sequence: TGTGCCAGCAGCCCGCTAGCGGGAGGTTCTGGGGAGCAGTTCTTC.